These 9 T cell receptor beta chains were all obtained from the same sample, sequenced in a study of T-cell reconstitution after alpha-beta-depleted transplantation in children. A TCRbeta library incorporating unique molecular identifiers was prepared. TCRdb processed the PCR reads anew with MiXCR; each CDR3 protein has one entry. The data contain around 700,000 distinct CDR3 sequences, around 13% of them singletons. The sample here was PBMCs, taken before TCRalphabeta/CD19-depleted stem cell transplant. The receptors shown here come from a girl aged 2 to 10 with congenital amegakaryocytic thrombocytopenia, due to receive a stem cell transplant.

Ten or more counts support this clonotype. The rearrangement links TRBV7-8 to TRBJ1-1, with D perhaps TRBD1 (6 bases). Germline V CDR1 and CDR2: SGHVS, FQNEAQ. CDR3 length equals 13 residues. V was cut by 7 bases and J by 4 bases, with 13 bases left in between. The CDR3 region has the DNA TGTGCCAGCACCCACGGGGGCCGCACTGAAGCTTTCTTT. Amino acids: CASTHGGRTEAFF.

Concerning this clonotype itself: The junction departs from germline at one end; a sequencing error may be responsible. This chain joins TRBV7-9 and TRBJ2-4, with a tentative D call TRBD2 (5 bases). The CDR3 runs 11 residues. Germline CDR1 is SEHNR and CDR2 is FQNEAQ (reference sequence). The CDR3, as DNA: TGTGCCAGCAGTTCACAGCGACTACTCGAGTTC. Residues: CASSSQRLLEF.

The J gene is TRBJ2-2, the V gene TRBV5-1; D not certain. Germline V gene lookup returns CDR1 SGHRS and CDR2 YFSETQ. Trimming took 4 bases from V and 0 from J, leaving 13 bases between them. The CDR3 consists of 16 residues. The CDR3 bases are TGCGCCAGCAGCCCGCCCCCGCGCGCGAACACCGGGGAGCTGTTTTTT. Its translation is CASSPPPRANTGELFF.

J is TRBJ2-3 and V is TRBV7-6; no definite D call. Germline CDR1 SGHVS, CDR2 FNYEAQ. This CDR3 is 15 amino acids long. The V end lost 5 bases, the J end lost 4 bases, and 16 bases lay between the germline ends. The CDR3 bases are TGTGCCAGCAGCCCCCTACGGAAAAGCGCAGATACGCAGTATTTT. Residues: CASSPLRKSADTQYF.

V is TRBV18 and J is TRBJ1-2; D is undetermined. The CDR3 contains 14 residues. The V end was cut by 3 bases, the J end by 4 bases, with 12 bases between. The germline CDR1 and CDR2 sequences are KGHSH and LQKENI. The CDR3 DNA sequence: TGTGCCAGCTCACCGGGCCAGGATCTCTATGGCTACACCTTC. This sequence encodes CASSPGQDLYGYTF.

This clonotype was observed at least ten times. The genes are TRBV28 and TRBJ2-1, with D maybe TRBD2 (6 bases). This CDR3 has 12 amino acids. The germline V gene encodes CDR1 MDHEN and CDR2 SYDVKM. V lost 2 bases, J lost 9 bases, and 8 bases lay in between. CDR3 nucleotides: TGTGCCAGCAGTTTAATGGGAGGTGAGCAGTTCTTC. It translates to CASSLMGGEQFF.

This clonotype appeared many times. V usage is TRBV29-1 and J usage is TRBJ2-7; possibly TRBD2 for D (5 bases). The V gene's germline CDR1 is SQVTM and CDR2 ANQGSEA. This CDR3 has 12 residues. With 5 bases removed from V and 3 bases from J, the gap between germline ends came to 11 bases. DNA of the CDR3: TGCAGCGTTATTGGGAGCCTCTACGAGCAGTACTTC. This codes for CSVIGSLYEQYF.

The CDR3 protein is CASAPRGADGYTF. The DNA of the CDR3 is TGTGCCAGCGCCCCCCGAGGGGCGGATGGCTACACCTTC. The chain has TRBV3-1 and TRBJ1-2, with TRBD1 as a possible D gene (5 bases). From germline, CDR1 is LGHDT and CDR2 YNNKEL (reference sequence). This CDR3 is 13 amino acids long. Deletions cut 8 bases from V and 6 bases from J, with 16 bases between.

In this sample, this clonotype turned up a few times. CDR3 in DNA: TGCGCCAGCAGCTTCCCGGGAGCGATTCAAGAGACCCAGTACTTC. It is translated as CASSFPGAIQETQYF. J is TRBJ2-5 and V is TRBV5-1, with D possibly being TRBD2 (6 bases). This CDR3 comprises 15 residues. Trimming cost V 2 bases and J 2 bases, with 13 bases left between them. Per the germline V gene, CDR1 is SGHRS and CDR2 is YFSETQ.